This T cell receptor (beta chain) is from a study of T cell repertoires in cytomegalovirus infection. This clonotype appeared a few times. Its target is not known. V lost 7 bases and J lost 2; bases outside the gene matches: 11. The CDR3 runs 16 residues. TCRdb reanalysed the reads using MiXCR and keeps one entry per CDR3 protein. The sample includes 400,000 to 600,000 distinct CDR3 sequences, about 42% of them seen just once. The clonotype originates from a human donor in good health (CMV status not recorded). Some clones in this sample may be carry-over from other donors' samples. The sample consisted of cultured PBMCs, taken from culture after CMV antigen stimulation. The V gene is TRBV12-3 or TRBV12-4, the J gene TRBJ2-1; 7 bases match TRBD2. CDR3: CASNPRGGRTYNEQFF. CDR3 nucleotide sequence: TGTGCCAGCAACCCGAGGGGAGGGCGGACCTACAATGAGCAGTTCTTC.